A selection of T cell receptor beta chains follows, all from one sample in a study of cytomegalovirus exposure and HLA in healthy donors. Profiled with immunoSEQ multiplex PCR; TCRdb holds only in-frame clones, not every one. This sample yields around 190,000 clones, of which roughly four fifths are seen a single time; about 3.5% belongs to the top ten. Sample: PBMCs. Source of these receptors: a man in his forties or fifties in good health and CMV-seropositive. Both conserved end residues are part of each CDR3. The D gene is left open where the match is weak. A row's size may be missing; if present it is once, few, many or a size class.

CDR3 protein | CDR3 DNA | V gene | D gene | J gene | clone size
CASSQTTEPGQAHEQYF | TGCGCCAGCAGCCAAACCACTGAACCGGGACAGGCCCACGAGCAGTACTTC | TRBV4-1 | TRBD1 | TRBJ2-7 | once
CAWKGQGVREQYF | TGTGCCTGGAAGGGGCAGGGGGTTCGCGAGCAGTACTTC | TRBV30 | TRBD1 | TRBJ2-7 | .
CASNPELRFGANVLTF | TGTGCCAGCAACCCCGAATTGAGGTTTGGGGCCAACGTCCTGACTTTC | TRBV5-6 | . | TRBJ2-6 | .
CASSLDGLAGSDTQYF | TGTGCCAGCAGCTTAGACGGACTAGCGGGGTCAGATACGCAGTATTTT | TRBV11-2 | TRBD2 | TRBJ2-3 | .
CASNHNYEQYF | TGTGCCAGCAACCACAACTACGAGCAGTACTTC | TRBV6-6 | . | TRBJ2-7 | .
CSSSYPRNGEPREQYF | TGTTCCAGCAGCTACCCTCGAAACGGGGAACCGCGCGAGCAGTACTTC | TRBV7-9 | . | TRBJ2-7 | few
CASSLLGTGISDNEQFF | TGCGCCAGCAGCTTGTTGGGGACAGGGATATCAGACAATGAGCAGTTCTTC | TRBV5-1 | TRBD1 | TRBJ2-1 | .
CASSFRSSGSNQPQHF | TGTGCCAGCAGTTTCAGGAGTTCAGGGAGCAATCAGCCCCAGCATTTT | TRBV28 | . | TRBJ1-5 | .
CASSLIQGGDYGYTF | TGTGCCAGCAGCTTAATACAGGGGGGGGACTATGGCTACACCTTC | TRBV11-2 | TRBD1 | TRBJ1-2 | few
CASSPMTGFDQPQHF | TGTGCCAGCAGCCCGATGACAGGGTTTGATCAGCCCCAGCATTTT | TRBV6-1 | TRBD1 | TRBJ1-5 | .
CASSLEETSGRNTQYF | TGCGCCAGCAGCTTGGAAGAGACTAGCGGGAGAAATACGCAGTATTTT | TRBV5-1 | TRBD2 | TRBJ2-3 | few
CASRPPGLAGNEQFF | TGTGCCAGCAGACCGCCGGGACTAGCGGGAAATGAGCAGTTCTTC | TRBV28 | TRBD2 | TRBJ2-1 | .
CASSLWGLGSGELFF | TGCGCCAGCAGCTTGTGGGGACTTGGTTCCGGGGAGCTGTTTTTT | TRBV5-1 | . | TRBJ2-2 | .
CASSGLAGTDTQYF | TGTGCCAGCTCAGGACTAGCGGGCACAGATACGCAGTATTTT | TRBV18 | TRBD2 | TRBJ2-3 | .
CASSPTGGGYNEQFF | TGCGCCAGCAGTCCGACAGGGGGCGGCTACAATGAGCAGTTCTTC | TRBV4-3 | TRBD1 | TRBJ2-1 | .
CASKDRGSYEQYF | TGTGCCAGTAAGGACAGGGGCTCCTACGAGCAGTACTTC | TRBV19 | TRBD1 | TRBJ2-7 | .
CASSGQGNRGNEQFF | TGTGCCAGCAGTGGGCAGGGGAATCGAGGGAATGAGCAGTTCTTC | TRBV2 | . | TRBJ2-1 | .
CASSHTSGANVLTF | TGTGCCAGCAGTCACACCTCTGGGGCCAACGTCCTGACTTTC | TRBV6-1 | . | TRBJ2-6 | .
CASDRDRDYNEQFF | TGTGCCAGCGACCGGGACAGGGATTACAATGAGCAGTTCTTC | TRBV2 | TRBD1 | TRBJ2-1 | few
CASSQVTGVQPQHF | TGTGCCAGCAGCCAAGTAACAGGGGTTCAGCCCCAGCATTTT | TRBV4-2 | TRBD1 | TRBJ1-5 | once
CASSLSGGSTDTQYF | TGTGCCAGCAGTCTCTCCGGCGGTAGCACAGATACGCAGTATTTT | TRBV5-4 | . | TRBJ2-3 | .
CASSPGLGDNTDTQYF | TGTGCCAGCAGCCCCGGTCTAGGGGATAACACAGATACGCAGTATTTT | TRBV11-3 | . | TRBJ2-3 | .
CASSHGLAGDIQETQYF | TGTGCCAGCAGCCACGGACTAGCGGGGGACATACAAGAGACCCAGTACTTC | TRBV5-8 | TRBD2 | TRBJ2-5 | few
CASSFSRGEGEKLFF | TGTGCCAGCAGCTTCTCCAGGGGTGAAGGTGAAAAACTGTTTTTT | TRBV7-9 | . | TRBJ1-4 | .
CASSPSRGGTYEQYF | TGTGCCAGCTCACCATCGCGGGGGGGAACTTACGAGCAGTACTTC | TRBV18 | TRBD2 | TRBJ2-7 | .
CASSEFRGTGELFF | TGTGCCAGCAGTGAATTTAGAGGAACCGGGGAGCTGTTTTTT | TRBV6-1 | . | TRBJ2-2 | .
CASSPTAVDTGELFF | TGCGCCAGCAGCCCCACAGCGGTGGACACCGGGGAGCTGTTTTTT | TRBV5-1 | . | TRBJ2-2 | .
CASSVAGGSTEAFF | TGTGCCAGCAGCGTAGCAGGGGGGAGCACTGAAGCTTTCTTT | TRBV9 | TRBD1 | TRBJ1-1 | .
CASSSGQGGDTQYF | TGCGCCAGCAGCTCTGGACAGGGAGGAGATACGCAGTATTTT | TRBV5-1 | TRBD1 | TRBJ2-3 | .